This entry lists 25 T cell receptor beta chains sequenced from one sample in a study of regulatory T cells in long-lasting Graves disease. For TCR beta, libraries came from iRepertoire HTBI primers and Arm-PCR of CDR3 regions. TCRdb reprocessed the multiplex PCR reads via MiXCR and lists one record per CDR3 protein. In the table there are 350,000 to 450,000 distinct CDR3 sequences, under 15% of which are singletons. Stated time point: newly diagnosed GD, antithyroid drugs for less than 3 months. PBMC RNA was the source of the TCR library. A further study also used this sample, focusing on T cells in Graves' hyperthyroidism and ophthalmopathy.

This specimen consisted of peripheral blood mononuclear cells (PBMCs), obtained at new diagnosis, from a patient treated with antithyroid drugs. These receptors were obtained from a woman aged 30 to 39 with Graves disease.

The gene calls are TRBV19 and TRBJ2-2; the match to TRBD2 covers 13 bases. Trimming took 6 bases from V and 5 from J; bases not matched to a gene: 6. Germline V gene lookup returns CDR1 LNHDA and CDR2 SQIVND (reference sequence). The CDR3 has 16 residues. CDR3 bases: TGTGCCAGTAGGAGACTAGCGGGAGGAAAGACCGGGGAGCTGTTTTTT. Protein sequence: CASRRLAGGKTGELFF.

In nucleotides, the CDR3 is TGTGCCAGCAGACGACAGGGGAACAATGAGCAGTTCTTC. As protein: CASRRQGNNEQFF. The genes are TRBV27 and TRBJ2-1; 8 nucleotides align to TRBD1. V was clipped by 6 bases and J by 5 bases; unmatched bases: 3. This CDR3 comprises 13 residues. CDR1 and CDR2 from the germline V gene are MNHEY and SMNVEV (reference sequence).

The chain combines TRBV28 with TRBJ2-2; tentative D call: TRBD2 (6 bases). Per the germline V gene, CDR1 is MDHEN and CDR2 is SYDVKM. The V and J ends lost 6 bases and 2 bases respectively, with 13 bases between them. The CDR3 is 15 residues long. The CDR3 here is CASSPGLINTGELFF. In DNA, the CDR3 is TGTGCCAGCAGCCCGGGACTGATTAACACCGGGGAGCTGTTTTTT.

This clonotype was picked up many times. V is TRBV30 and J is TRBJ1-1; tentative D call: TRBD1 (5 bases). V was clipped by 5 bases and J by 11 bases, with 15 bases between them. CDR1 GTSNPN and CDR2 SVGIG come from the germline V gene (reference sequence). This CDR3 contains 11 residues. The CDR3 spells CAWEFVGGAFF. The CDR3 nucleotides are TGTGCCTGGGAGTTTGTTGGGGGGGCTTTCTTT.

This clonotype has at least ten counts. The V and J genes are TRBV2 and TRBJ2-2, with a possible D match to TRBD1 (6 bases). Germline CDR1 and CDR2: SNHLY and FYNNEI. CDR3 length: 14 amino acids. The ends were cut back, 6 bases at V and 7 bases at J, with 15 bases in the middle. For the CDR3, the DNA is TGTGCCAGCAGCACAGGGACGGGCGGCGGGGAGCTGTTTTTT. Protein product: CASSTGTGGGELFF.

Worth noting for this clonotype: This CDR3 fails to terminate in the conserved phenylalanine or tryptophan, so it likely reflects a read error. This rearrangement joins TRBV29-1 to TRBJ2-7; the D gene is possibly TRBD1 (8 bases). CDR1 SQVTM and CDR2 ANQGSEA come from the germline V gene. This CDR3 has 18 amino acids. This CDR3 is CSVEGGGQAKNGLYEQYL. CDR3 DNA: TGCAGCGTAGAAGGGGGGGGACAGGCGAAGAATGGGCTCTATGAGCAGTACCTC.

This clonotype was detected many times. This rearrangement joins TRBV6-5 to TRBJ2-1; 7 nucleotides align to TRBD2. Germline V gives CDR1 MNHEY, CDR2 SVGAGI. The CDR3 runs to 16 residues. With 2 bases clipped from V and 4 bases from J, the junction kept 8 bases outside the gene matches. CDR3 protein: CASSYPSGAGYNEQFF. CDR3 DNA sequence: TGTGCCAGCAGTTACCCCAGCGGGGCGGGGTACAATGAGCAGTTCTTC.

On this clonotype: Since a far larger clone is one base different, this is likely a read error. The chain joins TRBV6-9 to TRBJ2-5; D uncertain. CDR3 length: 14 amino acids. Per germline, CDR1 MNHGY and CDR2 SVAAGI. This chain's CDR3 is CTSSYSSGEETQYF. The CDR3, as DNA: TGTACCAGCAGTTACTCATCCGGTGAAGAGACCCAGTACTTC.

The sample holds many counts of this clonotype. The gene calls are TRBV12-3 or TRBV12-4 and TRBJ1-3; D possibly corresponds to TRBD1 (6 bases). The ends were cut back, 5 bases at V and 0 bases at J, with 11 bases in the middle. The CDR3 runs 15 residues. CDR3 protein: CASSPGQSSGNTIYF. The CDR3, as DNA: TGTGCCAGCAGTCCCGGACAGAGCTCTGGAAACACCATATATTTT.

This clonotype was detected many times. The chain combines TRBV20-1 with TRBJ2-2, with 8 bases fitting TRBD2. The J segment lost 1 base and the V segment lost 5 bases, leaving 12 bases of the junction unmatched. CDR1 and CDR2 from the germline V gene are DFQATT and SNEGSKA (reference sequence). This CDR3 contains 17 residues. In nucleotides, the CDR3 is TGCAGTGCTTCGGTTCCGCTCGGGACTAGGAACACCGGGGAGCTGTTTTTT. Translation gives CSASVPLGTRNTGELFF.

This clonotype came up a few times. The DNA of the CDR3 is TGTGCCAGCAGCTTCCCGGGGGCAGGGGGTAATGAGCAGTTCTTC. Its protein is CASSFPGAGGNEQFF. The chain combines TRBV5-8 with TRBJ2-1; D may be TRBD1 (7 bases). Germline-derived CDR1 and CDR2 are SGHTS and YDEGEE. The CDR3 contains 15 residues. V lost 2 bases, J lost 7 bases, and 16 bases lay in between.

This clonotype was seen repeatedly, ten times or more. The rearrangement uses TRBV4-1 and TRBJ1-1; maybe TRBD1 (5 bases). Germline V gene lookup returns CDR1 MGHRA and CDR2 YSYEKL. The length of the CDR3 is 14 residues. The V end was cut by 1 base, the J end by 6 bases, with 12 bases between. In DNA form, the CDR3 reads TGCGCCAGCAGCCAAGTCGGACAAGCGTCTGAAGCTTTCTTT. Its protein product is CASSQVGQASEAFF.

The CDR3 DNA sequence: TGCAGTGCTAGAGATATACAGGGGGCCGCGGGGATCTCAGATACGCAGTATTTT. Amino acids: CSARDIQGAAGISDTQYF. This chain connects TRBV20-1 to TRBJ2-3; TRBD1 matches at 9 bases. This CDR3 region has 18 residues. Germline V gene lookup returns CDR1 DFQATT and CDR2 SNEGSKA (reference sequence). J lost 4 bases, V lost 0 bases, and 14 bases had no gene match.

The chain carries TRBV7-2 and TRBJ1-5; D is unresolved. V lost 5 bases and J lost 3, with 11 bases in between. In germline, CDR1 is SGHTA, CDR2 FQGNSA. The CDR3 is 14 amino acids. The CDR3 loop is CASSPQADNQPQHF. As DNA, the CDR3 is TGTGCCAGCAGCCCCCAGGCGGACAATCAGCCCCAGCATTTT.

The rearrangement uses TRBV3-1 and TRBJ1-3, with D possibly TRBD1 on 6 matching bases. CDR3 length: 19 residues. Trimming stripped 0 bases from V and 2 bases from J, with 20 bases between. CDR1 and CDR2 from the germline V gene are LGHDT and YNNKEL (reference sequence). The CDR3 region has the DNA TGTGCCAGCAGCCAAGAATGGGACAAACCGATAGGACCTGGAAACACCATATATTTT. Amino acids: CASSQEWDKPIGPGNTIYF. Full variable domain (outside the CDR3, taken from reference TRBV3-1 and TRBJ1-3): DTAVSQTPKYLVTQMGNDKSIKCEQNLGHDTMYWYKQDSKKFLKIMFSYNNKELIINETVPNRFSPKSPDKAHLNLHINSLELGDSAVYFCASSQEWDKPIGPGNTIYFGEGSWLTVV.

Many counts were recorded for this clonotype. The chain uses TRBV24-1 and TRBJ1-2; perhaps TRBD1 as D (5 bases). V was pared by 2 bases and J by 3 bases, with 9 bases between. The V gene's germline CDR1 is KGHDR and CDR2 SFDVKD. CDR3 length: 14 amino acids. The CDR3 nucleotides read TGTGCCACCAGTGATTCAGGGAGACACTATGGCTACACCTTC. This sequence encodes CATSDSGRHYGYTF.

The chain joins TRBV20-1 to TRBJ2-1; 7 nucleotides match TRBD1. Germline V gene sequence: CDR1 DFQATT, CDR2 SNEGSKA (reference sequence). This CDR3 contains 16 residues. The J segment lost 9 bases and the V segment lost 0 bases, leaving 14 bases of the junction unmatched. The CDR3 loop reads CSARDGDRSRASEQFF. The CDR3 nucleotides are TGCAGTGCTAGAGATGGGGACAGATCTAGAGCCAGTGAGCAGTTCTTC.

This clonotype showed up many times. V gene TRBV29-1 combines with J gene TRBJ2-1; D is unresolved. Trimming pared 3 bases from V and 0 bases from J, leaving 9 bases between. There are 14 residues in the CDR3. The germline CDR1 and CDR2 sequences are SQVTM and ANQGSEA. Here the CDR3 DNA reads TGCAGCGTTGATGGCGTTGACTCCTACAATGAGCAGTTCTTC. It specifies CSVDGVDSYNEQFF.

This clonotype was observed at least ten times. The chain uses TRBV20-1 and TRBJ2-3; possible D gene TRBD2, 6 bases. Trimming left V 4 bases short and J 2 bases short, with 22 bases between. Germline V CDR1 and CDR2: DFQATT, SNEGSKA (reference sequence). The CDR3 consists of 17 residues. CDR3 region: CSATTPRAGRYTDTQYF. CDR3 in DNA: TGCAGTGCTACCACCCCCCGGGCGGGGAGATACACAGATACGCAGTATTTT.

Many counts were recorded for this clonotype. This chain links TRBV6-2 or TRBV6-3 with TRBJ2-3, with TRBD1 identical over 9 bases. The CDR3 consists of 17 residues. The V gene end was trimmed by 6 bases and the J gene end by 3 bases; junction bases not matched to a gene: 13. Germline CDR1 is MNHEY and CDR2 is SVGEGT. For the CDR3, the DNA is TGTGCCAGCAGCCCCCCCTCGGACAGGGGATTTACAGATACGCAGTATTTT. Translated: CASSPPSDRGFTDTQYF.

This clonotype was counted between two and nine times. V and J are TRBV12-3 or TRBV12-4 and TRBJ1-1; a weak D match, TRBD1 (5 bases). V lost 3 bases and J lost 6, with 8 bases in between. The CDR3 is made up of 12 amino acids. CDR3 sequence: CASSFGGAEAFF. In nucleotides, the CDR3 is TGTGCCAGCAGTTTCGGAGGGGCTGAAGCTTTCTTT.

The chain combines TRBV19 with TRBJ2-3; TRBD1 is a possible D gene (6 bases). The CDR3 length is 14 residues. Germline-derived CDR1 and CDR2 are LNHDA and SQIVND (reference sequence). The germline V and J ends were trimmed by 8 bases and 2 bases, with 14 bases remaining between them. CDR3: CASRGQFLTDTQYF. In DNA, the CDR3 is TGTGCCAGTCGGGGACAATTCCTCACAGATACGCAGTATTTT.

This clonotype came up many times. The chain employs TRBV11-3 and TRBJ2-7; D gene ambiguous. The ends were cut back, 7 bases at V and 0 bases at J, with 7 bases in the middle. The CDR3 runs to 12 residues. Per the germline V gene, CDR1 is SGHNT and CDR2 is YENEEA. The CDR3 is CASTMGSYEQYF. The CDR3, as DNA: TGTGCCAGCACCATGGGCTCCTACGAGCAGTACTTC.

This rearrangement joins TRBV5-1 to TRBJ2-1; D might be TRBD2 (5 bases). The J call may not be correct, given that the DNA end is closer to TRBJ2-5. CDR1 is SGHRS and CDR2 is YFSETQ in the germline V gene. The CDR3 spans 15 residues. CDR3 sequence (DNA): TGCGCCAGCAGCTTGTATCCGGACTTAGAAGAGACCCAGTACTTC. Its protein is CASSLYPDLEETQYF.

This clonotype showed up just a few times. The rearrangement joins TRBV7-9 to TRBJ1-2, with a weak D call TRBD1 (6 bases). The V end lost 8 bases, the J end lost 3 bases, and 10 bases lay between the germline ends. The length of the CDR3 is 12 residues. The germline CDR1 and CDR2 sequences are SEHNR and FQNEAQ (reference sequence). CDR3 nucleotides: TGTGCCAGCGGGGGCGCTGACTATGGCTACACCTTC. Encoded protein: CASGGADYGYTF.